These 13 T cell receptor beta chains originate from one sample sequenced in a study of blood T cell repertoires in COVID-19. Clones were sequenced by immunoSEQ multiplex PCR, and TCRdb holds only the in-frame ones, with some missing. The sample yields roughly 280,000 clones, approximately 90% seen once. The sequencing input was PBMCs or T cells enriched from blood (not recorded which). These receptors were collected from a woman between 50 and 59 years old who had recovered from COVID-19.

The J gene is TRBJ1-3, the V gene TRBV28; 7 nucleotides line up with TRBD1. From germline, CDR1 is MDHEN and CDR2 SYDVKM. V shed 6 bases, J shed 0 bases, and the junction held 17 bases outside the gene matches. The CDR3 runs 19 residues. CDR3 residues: CASSPGDRAFASSGNTIYF. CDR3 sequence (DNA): TGTGCCAGCAGCCCGGGAGACAGGGCTTTCGCCAGCTCTGGAAACACCATATATTTT.

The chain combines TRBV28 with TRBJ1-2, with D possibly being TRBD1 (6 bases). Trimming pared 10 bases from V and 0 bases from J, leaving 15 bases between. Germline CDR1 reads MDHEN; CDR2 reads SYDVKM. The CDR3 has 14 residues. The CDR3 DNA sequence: TGTGCCACACGGGACACGAGGGCTAACTATGGCTACACCTTC. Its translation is CATRDTRANYGYTF.

The CDR3 loop reads CASSPPTGESNGYTF. The CDR3, as DNA: TGTGCCAGCAGTCCGCCGACAGGGGAGTCGAATGGCTACACCTTC. V usage is TRBV6-2 or TRBV6-3 and J usage is TRBJ1-2; 8 bases agree with TRBD1. The CDR3 consists of 15 residues. Germline trimming cut 5 bases from V and 6 bases from J; bases unmatched to any gene: 11. Germline CDR1 MNHEY, CDR2 SVGEGT.

CDR3 sequence: CASSSQDSPYEQYF. CDR3 bases: TGTGCCAGCAGTTCCCAGGACTCCCCCTACGAGCAGTACTTC. The rearrangement links TRBV28 to TRBJ2-7; possibly TRBD2 for D (5 bases). From germline, CDR1 is MDHEN and CDR2 SYDVKM. CDR3 length: 14 residues. Trimming left V 4 bases short and J 2 bases short, with 12 bases between.

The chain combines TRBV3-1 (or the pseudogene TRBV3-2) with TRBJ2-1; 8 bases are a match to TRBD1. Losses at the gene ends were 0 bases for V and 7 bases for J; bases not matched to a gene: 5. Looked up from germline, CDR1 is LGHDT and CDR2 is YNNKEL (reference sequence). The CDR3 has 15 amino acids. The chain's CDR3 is CASSQDPGGWNEQFF. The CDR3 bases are TGTGCCAGCAGCCAAGATCCAGGGGGCTGGAATGAGCAGTTCTTC.

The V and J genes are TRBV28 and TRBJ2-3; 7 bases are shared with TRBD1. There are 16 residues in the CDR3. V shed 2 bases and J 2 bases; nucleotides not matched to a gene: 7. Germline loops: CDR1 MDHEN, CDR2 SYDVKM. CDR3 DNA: TGTGCCAGCAGTTTAGCAGGGACAGTAGACACAGATACGCAGTATTTT. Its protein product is CASSLAGTVDTDTQYF.

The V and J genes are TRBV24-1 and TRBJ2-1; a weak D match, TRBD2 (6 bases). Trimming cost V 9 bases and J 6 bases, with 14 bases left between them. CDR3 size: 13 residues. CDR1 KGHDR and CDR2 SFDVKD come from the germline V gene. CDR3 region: CATGRPGLNEQFF. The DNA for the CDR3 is TGTGCCACCGGGAGGCCGGGACTCAATGAGCAGTTCTTC.

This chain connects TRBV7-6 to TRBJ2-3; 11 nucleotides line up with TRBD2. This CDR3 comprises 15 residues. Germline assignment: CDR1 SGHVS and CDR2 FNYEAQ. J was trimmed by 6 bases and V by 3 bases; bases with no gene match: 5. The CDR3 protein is CASSFTSGSWDTQYF. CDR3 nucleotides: TGTGCCAGCAGCTTCACTAGCGGGAGTTGGGATACGCAGTATTTT.

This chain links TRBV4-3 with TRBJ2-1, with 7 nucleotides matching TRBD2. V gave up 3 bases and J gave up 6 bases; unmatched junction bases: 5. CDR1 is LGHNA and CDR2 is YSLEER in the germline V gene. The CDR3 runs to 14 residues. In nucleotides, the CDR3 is TGCGCCAGCAGCCAGGACACTAGCGCCAATGAGCAGTTCTTC. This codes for CASSQDTSANEQFF.

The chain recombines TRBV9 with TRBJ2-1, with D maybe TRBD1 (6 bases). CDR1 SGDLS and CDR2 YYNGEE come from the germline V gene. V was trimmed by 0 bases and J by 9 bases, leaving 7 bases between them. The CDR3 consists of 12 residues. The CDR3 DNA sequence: TGTGCCAGCAGCGTAGTACAGGGTGAGCAGTTCTTC. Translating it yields CASSVVQGEQFF.

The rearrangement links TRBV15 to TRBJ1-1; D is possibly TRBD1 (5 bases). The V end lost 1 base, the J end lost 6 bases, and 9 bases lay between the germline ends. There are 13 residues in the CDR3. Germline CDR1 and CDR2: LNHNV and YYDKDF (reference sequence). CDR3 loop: CATSRARGAEAFF. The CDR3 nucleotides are TGTGCCACCAGCAGAGCTAGGGGCGCTGAAGCTTTCTTT.

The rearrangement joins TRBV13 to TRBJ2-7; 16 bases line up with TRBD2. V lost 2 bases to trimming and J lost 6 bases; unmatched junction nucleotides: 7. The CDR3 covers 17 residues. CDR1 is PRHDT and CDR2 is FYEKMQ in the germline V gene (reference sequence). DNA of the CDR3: TGTGCCAGCAGCTTAACCGGGACTAGCGGGAGGGCCCCCGAGCAGTACTTC. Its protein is CASSLTGTSGRAPEQYF.

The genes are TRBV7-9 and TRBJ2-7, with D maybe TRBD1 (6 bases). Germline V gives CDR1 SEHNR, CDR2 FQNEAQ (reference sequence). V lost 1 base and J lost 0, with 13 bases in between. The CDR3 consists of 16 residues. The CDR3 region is CASSLGITGSSYEQYF. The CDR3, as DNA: TGTGCCAGCAGCTTAGGTATAACAGGGTCCTCCTACGAGCAGTACTTC.